Listed below are T cell receptor beta chains from one sample, sequenced in a study of shared clonotypes between healthy human individuals. Profiled with immunoSEQ multiplex PCR; TCRdb holds only in-frame clones, not every one. Of about 2 million clones in the sample, 90% to 95% were seen once. Sequenced material: naive CD4+ T cells sorted from blood. The receptors here all came from a man younger than 35 in good health. Both conserved end residues are part of each CDR3. Each record gives: CDR3 DNA, CDR3 protein, V gene, D gene, clone size, J gene. A D gene is named only where the DNA matches it firmly. Clone size is stated in some rows and not others, as once, few, many or a class when expanded.

TGTGCCTGGAGTGAGGACTACCGCTCCTACAATGAGCAGTTCTTC CAWSEDYRSYNEQFF TRBV30 NA NA TRBJ2-1
TGCAGCGTTGAAGATGACAGGGGGCCCTACGAGCAGTACTTC CSVEDDRGPYEQYF TRBV29-1 TRBD1 NA TRBJ2-7
TGTGCCAGCAGTCCCCGGGGTAGCCCTCGCTACAATGAGCAGTTCTTC CASSPRGSPRYNEQFF TRBV28 NA NA TRBJ2-1
TGTGCCAGCAGCAAGGGGGACAGGGGAGCCAATCAGCCCCAGCATTTT CASSKGDRGANQPQHF TRBV21-1 NA NA TRBJ1-5
TGTGCCAGCAGCACCCTAGGAGGGAGCTCCTATAATTCACCCCTCCACTTT CASSTLGGSSYNSPLHF TRBV5-6 NA NA TRBJ1-6
TGTGCCAGCAGCCCAAGGGGGGGTGAATTGGTCGAGCAGTACTTC CASSPRGGELVEQYF TRBV11-2 NA NA TRBJ2-7
TGTGCCATCAGTGAGGGGTCATACAATGAGCAGTTCTTC CAISEGSYNEQFF TRBV10-3 NA NA TRBJ2-1
TGTGCCAGCAGCATCTACAATGAGCAGTTCTTC CASSIYNEQFF TRBV7-2 NA NA TRBJ2-1
TGTGCCAGCAGCCGACTTGGGACTACTCGAACAACAGATACGCAGTATTTT CASSRLGTTRTTDTQYF TRBV5-6 TRBD2 NA TRBJ2-3
TGTGCCAGCAGGTCAAAACCTAGCGGGATATTCCTACCCCACGAGCAGTACTTC CASRSKPSGIFLPHEQYF TRBV11-2 TRBD2 NA TRBJ2-7
TGTGCCAGCAGCCCGGGACAGGGGGCCAACGAGCAGTACTTC CASSPGQGANEQYF TRBV2 TRBD1 NA TRBJ2-7
TGTGCCAGTAGTATAGGTTTCACCTATAGCAATCAGCCCCAGCATTTT CASSIGFTYSNQPQHF TRBV19 NA NA TRBJ1-5
TGTGCCAGCTCGCACTCGGAAAGGGGCGCTAACTATGGCTACACCTTC CASSHSERGANYGYTF TRBV18 NA NA TRBJ1-2
TGTGCCAGTTCAGGGACCCTGACCACTGAAGCTTTCTTT CASSGTLTTEAFF TRBV6-6 NA NA TRBJ1-1
TGTGCCAGCAGTCCCCTCGGACTAGCGGGAGGAAGAAAGGACGAGCAGTACTTC CASSPLGLAGGRKDEQYF TRBV27 TRBD2 NA TRBJ2-7
TGTGCCAGTAGTAAGGGTTGGTACCAGCCCCAGCATTTT CASSKGWYQPQHF TRBV19 NA NA TRBJ1-5
TGTGCCAGCAGCAACCTACCCGGGACTAGCGGTCAAGAGACCCAGTACTTC CASSNLPGTSGQETQYF TRBV7-2 TRBD2 few TRBJ2-5
TGTGCCAGTAGTCCCAGGGGCCTCTACGAGCAGTACTTC CASSPRGLYEQYF TRBV19 NA NA TRBJ2-7
TGTGCCAGCAGTGAAGCGCTTAGGTTTTCACCCCTCCACTTT CASSEALRFSPLHF TRBV2 NA NA TRBJ1-6
TGTGCCAGCAGCTTAGCCGCCGGGACAGGGAGGTTCTGGGATACGCAGTATTTT CASSLAAGTGRFWDTQYF TRBV11-2 TRBD1 NA TRBJ2-3
TGTGCCAGCAGGCTGGGGGCATCGAATGGCTACACCTTC CASRLGASNGYTF TRBV2 NA NA TRBJ1-2
TGCGCCAGCAGCCATTCAGTGGGGACTTCCTACGAGCAGTACTTC CASSHSVGTSYEQYF TRBV4-1 NA NA TRBJ2-7